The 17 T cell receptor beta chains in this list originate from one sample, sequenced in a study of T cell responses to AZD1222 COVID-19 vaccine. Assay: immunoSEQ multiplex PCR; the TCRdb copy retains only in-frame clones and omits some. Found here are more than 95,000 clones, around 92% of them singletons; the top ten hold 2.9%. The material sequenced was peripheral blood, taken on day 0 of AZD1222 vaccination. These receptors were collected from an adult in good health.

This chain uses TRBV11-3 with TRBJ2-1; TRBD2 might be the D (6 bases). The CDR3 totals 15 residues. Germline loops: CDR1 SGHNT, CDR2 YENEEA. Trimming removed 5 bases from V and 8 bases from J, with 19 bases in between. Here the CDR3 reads CASSALAEPGDEQFF. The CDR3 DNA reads TGTGCCAGCAGCGCCTTAGCGGAACCAGGAGATGAGCAGTTCTTC.

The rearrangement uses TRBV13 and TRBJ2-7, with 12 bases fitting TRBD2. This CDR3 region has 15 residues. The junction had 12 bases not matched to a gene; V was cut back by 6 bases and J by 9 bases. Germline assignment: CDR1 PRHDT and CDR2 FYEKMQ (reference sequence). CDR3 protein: CASSPTQLAGGRQYF. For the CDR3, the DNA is TGTGCCAGCAGTCCCACCCAACTAGCGGGAGGAAGGCAGTACTTC. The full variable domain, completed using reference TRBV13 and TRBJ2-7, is AAGVIQSPRHLIKEKRETATLKCYPIPRHDTVYWYQQGPGQDPQFLISFYEKMQSDKGSIPDRFSAQQFSDYHSELNMSSLELGDSALYFCASSPTQLAGGRQYFGPGTRLTVT.

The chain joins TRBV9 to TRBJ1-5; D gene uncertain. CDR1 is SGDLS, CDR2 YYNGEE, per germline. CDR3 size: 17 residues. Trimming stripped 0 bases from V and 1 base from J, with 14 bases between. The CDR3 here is CASSVAVDGRSNQPQHF. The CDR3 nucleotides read TGTGCCAGCAGCGTAGCTGTAGACGGCCGGAGCAATCAGCCCCAGCATTTT.

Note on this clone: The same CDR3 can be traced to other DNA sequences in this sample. The CDR3 DNA sequence: TGCGCCAGCAGCCAAGACAGAGGCACTGAAGCTTTCTTT. Translation: CASSQDRGTEAFF. The V call is TRBV4-1, the J call TRBJ1-1, with unresolved D. Per germline, CDR1 MGHRA and CDR2 YSYEKL. The CDR3 spans 13 residues. Trimming pared 0 bases from V and 4 bases from J, leaving 6 bases between.

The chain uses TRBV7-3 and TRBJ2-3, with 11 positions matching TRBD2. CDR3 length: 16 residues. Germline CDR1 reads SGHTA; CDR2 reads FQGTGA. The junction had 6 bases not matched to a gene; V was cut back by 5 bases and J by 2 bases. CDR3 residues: CASSRSGRASTDTQYF. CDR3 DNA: TGTGCCAGCAGCCGTAGCGGGAGGGCCTCCACAGATACGCAGTATTTT. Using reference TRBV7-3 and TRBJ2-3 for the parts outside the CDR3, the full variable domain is GAGVSQTPSNKVTEKGKYVELRCDPISGHTALYWYRQSLGQGPEFLIYFQGTGAADDSGLPNDRFFAVRPEGSVSTLKIQRTERGDSAVYLCASSRSGRASTDTQYFGPGTRLTVL.

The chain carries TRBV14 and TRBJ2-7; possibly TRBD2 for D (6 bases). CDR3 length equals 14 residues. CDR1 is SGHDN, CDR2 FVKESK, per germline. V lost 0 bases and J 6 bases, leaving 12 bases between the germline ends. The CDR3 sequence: CASSQDGGFFEQYF. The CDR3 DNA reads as TGTGCCAGCAGCCAAGATGGGGGGTTCTTCGAGCAGTACTTC.

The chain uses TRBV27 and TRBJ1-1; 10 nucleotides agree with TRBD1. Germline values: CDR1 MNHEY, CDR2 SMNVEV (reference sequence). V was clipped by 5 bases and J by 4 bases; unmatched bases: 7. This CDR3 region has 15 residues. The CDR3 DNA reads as TGTGCCAGCAGTGGGACAGGGGATTTCGGCACTGAAGCTTTCTTT. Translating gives CASSGTGDFGTEAFF.

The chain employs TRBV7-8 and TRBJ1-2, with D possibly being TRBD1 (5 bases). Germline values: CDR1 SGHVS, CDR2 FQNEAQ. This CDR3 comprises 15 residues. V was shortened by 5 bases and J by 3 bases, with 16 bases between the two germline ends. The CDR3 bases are TGTGCCAGCAGCCCAGAACCGACAGATTACTATGGCTACACCTTC. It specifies CASSPEPTDYYGYTF.

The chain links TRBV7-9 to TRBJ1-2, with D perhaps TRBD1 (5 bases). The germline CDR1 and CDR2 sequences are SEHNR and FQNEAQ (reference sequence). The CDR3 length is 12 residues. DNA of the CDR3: TGTGCTCTCGGACACCCTCTCTATGGCTACACCTTC. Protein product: CALGHPLYGYTF.

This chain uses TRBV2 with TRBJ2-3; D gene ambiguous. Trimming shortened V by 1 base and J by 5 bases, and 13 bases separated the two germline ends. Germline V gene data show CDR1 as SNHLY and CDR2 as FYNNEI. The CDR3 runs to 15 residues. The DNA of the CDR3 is TGTGCCAGCAGTGAAGACTTACTCTTCAGAGATACGCAGTATTTT. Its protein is CASSEDLLFRDTQYF.

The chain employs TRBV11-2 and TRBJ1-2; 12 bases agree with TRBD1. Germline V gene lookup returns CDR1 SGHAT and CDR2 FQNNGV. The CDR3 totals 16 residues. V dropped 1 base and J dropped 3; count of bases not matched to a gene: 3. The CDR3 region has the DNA TGTGCCAGCAGCTTAGGGGACAGGGGGCCGGACTATGGCTACACCTTC. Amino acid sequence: CASSLGDRGPDYGYTF.

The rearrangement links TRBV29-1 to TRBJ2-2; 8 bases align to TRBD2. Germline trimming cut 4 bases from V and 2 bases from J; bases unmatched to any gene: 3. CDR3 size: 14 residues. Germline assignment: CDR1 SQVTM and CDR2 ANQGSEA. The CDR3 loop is CSVGAGGNTGELFF. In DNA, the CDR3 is TGCAGCGTTGGTGCGGGAGGAAACACCGGGGAGCTGTTTTTT.

In nucleotides, the CDR3 is TGCGCCAGCAGCCTTACCCCTTTCTCTGGAAACACCATATATTTT. It yields the protein CASSLTPFSGNTIYF. V is TRBV5-1 and J is TRBJ1-3, with D unresolved. Trimming took 4 bases from V and 0 from J, leaving 11 bases between them. Germline CDR1 and CDR2: SGHRS and YFSETQ. The length of the CDR3 is 15 residues.

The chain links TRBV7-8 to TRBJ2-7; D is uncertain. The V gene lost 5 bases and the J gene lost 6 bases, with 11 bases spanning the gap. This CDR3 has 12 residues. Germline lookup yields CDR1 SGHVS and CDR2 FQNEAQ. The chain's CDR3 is CASSPQSGEQYF. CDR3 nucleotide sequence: TGTGCCAGCAGCCCCCAGTCCGGCGAGCAGTACTTC.

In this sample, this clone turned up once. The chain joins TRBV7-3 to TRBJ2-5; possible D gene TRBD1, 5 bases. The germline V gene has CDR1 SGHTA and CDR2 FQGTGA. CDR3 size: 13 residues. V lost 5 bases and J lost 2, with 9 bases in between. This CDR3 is CASSQGPQETQYF. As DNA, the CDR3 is TGTGCCAGCAGCCAGGGCCCGCAAGAGACCCAGTACTTC.

The CDR3 DNA reads TGTGCCAGCAGCTCGGGCCCTGGGGCGACTAATGAAAAACTGTTTTTT. Translating it yields CASSSGPGATNEKLFF. This sequence joins TRBV5-6 and TRBJ1-4; the D gene is possibly TRBD1 (5 bases). V was cut by 3 bases and J by 2 bases, with 14 bases left in between. The CDR3 covers 16 residues. CDR1 and CDR2 from the germline V gene are SGHDT and YYEEEE.

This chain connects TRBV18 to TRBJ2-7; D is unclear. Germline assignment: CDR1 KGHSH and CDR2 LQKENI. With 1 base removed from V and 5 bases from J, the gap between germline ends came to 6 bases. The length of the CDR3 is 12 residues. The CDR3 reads CASSPQDNEQYF. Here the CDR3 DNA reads TGTGCCAGCTCACCACAGGATAACGAGCAGTACTTC.